The 16 T cell receptor beta chains given below trace back to one sample, sequenced in a study of neoadjuvant anti-PD-1 for oral cavity cancer. Time point noted: after neoadjuvant nivolumab, at surgical resection. Profiling relied on immunoSEQ multiplex PCR, and the TCRdb table lists in-frame clones only, not all of them. The sample shows some 14,000 clones, 70% of them seen only once. The specimen comprised PBMCs, sampled after nivolumab (anti-PD-1) treatment. The source is a person aged 40-85 years with oral cavity squamous cell carcinoma.

This clone was seen a handful of times. The genes are TRBV21-1 and TRBJ2-7; TRBD2, the table's D call, lacks a check against the DNA. TRBV21-1 is listed as a pseudogene. This CDR3 has 16 amino acids. DNA for the CDR3: TGTGCCAGCAGCAAAGGGAGGCCAGCGGCCTCCTACGAGCAGTACTTC. It translates to CASSKGRPAASYEQYF.

As DNA, the CDR3 is TGTGCCAGCAGTACCGACAGGGAACGGCAGTTCTTC. Protein sequence: CASSTDRERQFF. The chain carries TRBV6-5 and TRBJ2-1, with TRBD1 matching over 7 bases. The CDR3 sequence is 12 residues long. From germline, CDR1 is MNHEY and CDR2 SVGAGI. The J segment lost 12 bases and the V segment lost 5 bases, leaving 7 bases of the junction unmatched.

This clone was recorded once. This rearrangement joins TRBV28 to TRBJ2-5; a weak D match, TRBD2 (6 bases). V lost 10 bases and J 3 bases, leaving 15 bases between the germline ends. The CDR3 sequence is 13 residues long. Per the germline V gene, CDR1 is MDHEN and CDR2 is SYDVKM. The CDR3 protein is CATGAWTKETQYF. The CDR3 DNA reads TGTGCCACCGGAGCCTGGACTAAAGAGACCCAGTACTTC.

The V call is TRBV2, the J call TRBJ2-2, with 7 bases lining up with TRBD2. V lost 11 bases to trimming and J lost 1 base; unmatched junction nucleotides: 13. The CDR3 spans 16 residues. Germline CDR1 is SNHLY and CDR2 is FYNNEI. CDR3: CAGGGGAGRNTGELFF. DNA for the CDR3: TGTGCCGGTGGGGGGGGAGCAGGGAGGAACACCGGGGAGCTGTTTTTT. The whole variable domain, remainder taken from reference TRBV2 and TRBJ2-2, is EPEVTQTPSHQVTQMGQEVILRCVPISNHLYFYWYRQILGQKVEFLVSFYNNEISEKSEIFDDQFSVERPDGSNFTLKIRSTKLEDSAMYFCAGGGGAGRNTGELFFGEGSRLTVL.

This chain joins TRBV28 and TRBJ2-2; D is possibly TRBD1 or TRBD2 (5 bases each). The germline gives CDR1 MDHEN, CDR2 SYDVKM. The CDR3 has 15 residues. Trimming took 3 bases from V and 5 from J, leaving 13 bases between them. CDR3 in DNA: TGTGCCAGCAGTTTCTTATTGGGGGTAACCGGGGAGCTGTTTTTT. It specifies CASSFLLGVTGELFF.

The chain has TRBV28 and TRBJ2-2; D remains unclear. With 6 bases removed from V and 7 bases from J, the gap between germline ends came to 21 bases. There are 16 residues in the CDR3. Germline V gives CDR1 MDHEN, CDR2 SYDVKM. CDR3 sequence reads: CASSPPRQAFGGELFF. CDR3 nucleotides: TGTGCCAGCAGCCCGCCCAGGCAGGCTTTTGGCGGGGAGCTGTTTTTT.

The chain carries TRBV6-1 and TRBJ1-3; a weak D match, TRBD1 (5 bases). In germline, CDR1 is MNHNS, CDR2 SASEGT. V gave up 7 bases and J gave up 0 bases, with 10 bases separating them. There are 14 residues in the CDR3. CDR3 sequence (DNA): TGTGCCAGCAAGGGGAGGGGCTCTGGAAACACCATATATTTT. Amino acid sequence: CASKGRGSGNTIYF.

V and J are TRBV19 and TRBJ1-2, with D uncertain. CDR1 LNHDA and CDR2 SQIVND come from the germline V gene (reference sequence). Deletions cut 5 bases from V and 4 bases from J, with 14 bases between. The CDR3 is made up of 14 amino acids. The CDR3 DNA reads TGTGCCAGTAGTGCCTCGGGCCCGAGCTATGGCTACACCTTC. It yields the protein CASSASGPSYGYTF. The full variable domain, completed using reference TRBV19 and TRBJ1-2, is DGGITQSPKYLFRKEGQNVTLSCEQNLNHDAMYWYRQDPGQGLRLIYYSQIVNDFQKGDIAEGYSVSREKKESFPLTVTSAQKNPTAFYLCASSASGPSYGYTFGSGTRLTVV.

The J gene is TRBJ2-1, the V gene TRBV6-5; 7 bases match TRBD2. Germline V gene sequence: CDR1 MNHEY, CDR2 SVGAGI. This CDR3 region has 16 residues. V trimming: 0 bases; J trimming: 5 bases; junction bases outside the gene matches: 7. DNA of the CDR3: TGTGCCAGCAGTTACTCTTGGACTAGAGCCAACAATGAGCAGTTCTTC. Amino acids: CASSYSWTRANNEQFF.

In its sample, this clone was seen once. V is TRBV5-1 and J is TRBJ2-3; 13 bases agree with TRBD2. In germline, CDR1 is SGHRS, CDR2 YFSETQ. This CDR3 spans 17 amino acids. J lost 8 bases, V lost 0 bases, and 9 bases had no gene match. CDR3 sequence reads: CASSLDGGLAGSATQYF. CDR3 sequence (DNA): TGCGCCAGCAGCTTGGACGGGGGACTAGCGGGATCGGCTACGCAGTATTTT.

Here the CDR3 reads CASSSQGVGEKLFF. DNA for the CDR3: TGTGCCAGCAGTTCACAGGGGGTGGGGGAAAAACTGTTTTTT. The rearrangement links TRBV6-5 to TRBJ1-4, with 8 bases lining up with TRBD1. Germline V gene lookup returns CDR1 MNHEY and CDR2 SVGAGI. The CDR3 is made up of 14 amino acids. The J segment lost 8 bases and the V segment lost 4 bases, leaving 6 bases of the junction unmatched.

This clone is a singleton in its sample. The rearrangement uses TRBV11-2 and TRBJ1-2, with D tentatively TRBD1 (5 bases). V was cut by 1 base and J by 1 base, with 10 bases left in between. The CDR3 is 15 amino acids. The germline gives CDR1 SGHAT, CDR2 FQNNGV. CDR3 sequence reads: CASSLVRGNNYGYTF. The CDR3 DNA follows: TGTGCCAGCAGCTTAGTCCGGGGCAATAACTATGGCTACACCTTC.

This clone showed up just once. The chain links TRBV2 to TRBJ2-1, with 10 bases matching TRBD1. Germline trimming cut 6 bases from V and 6 bases from J; bases unmatched to any gene: 8. Germline V gene lookup returns CDR1 SNHLY and CDR2 FYNNEI. The CDR3 has 15 amino acids. The CDR3 region is CASSKDRGLGNEQFF. Here the CDR3 DNA reads TGTGCCAGCAGCAAAGACAGGGGGCTGGGCAATGAGCAGTTCTTC.

V usage is TRBV29-1 and J usage is TRBJ1-5; tentatively, D is TRBD1 (5 bases). The CDR3 has 14 amino acids. Germline V gives CDR1 SQVTM, CDR2 ANQGSEA. V gave up 6 bases and J gave up 5 bases, with 17 bases separating them. CDR3 coding DNA: TGCAGCGTGGGACGGACGGAGGGCTATCAGCCCCAGCATTTT. Residues: CSVGRTEGYQPQHF.

The genes are TRBV20-1 and TRBJ2-7, with D possibly being TRBD1 (6 bases). This CDR3 comprises 11 residues. The germline V and J ends were trimmed by 6 bases and 2 bases, with 8 bases remaining between them. In germline, CDR1 is DFQATT, CDR2 SNEGSKA (reference sequence). The CDR3 here is CSATGTYEQYF. CDR3 coding DNA: TGCAGTGCGACAGGAACCTACGAGCAGTACTTC.

J is TRBJ2-7 and V is TRBV9; TRBD2 agrees at 10 bases. The CDR3 totals 15 residues. V lost 0 bases and J lost 4; bases outside the gene matches: 4. Looked up from germline, CDR1 is SGDLS and CDR2 is YYNGEE. The CDR3 DNA reads TGTGCCAGCAGCGTAGACAGCGGGAGGGGGTACGAGCAGTACTTC. Protein product: CASSVDSGRGYEQYF.